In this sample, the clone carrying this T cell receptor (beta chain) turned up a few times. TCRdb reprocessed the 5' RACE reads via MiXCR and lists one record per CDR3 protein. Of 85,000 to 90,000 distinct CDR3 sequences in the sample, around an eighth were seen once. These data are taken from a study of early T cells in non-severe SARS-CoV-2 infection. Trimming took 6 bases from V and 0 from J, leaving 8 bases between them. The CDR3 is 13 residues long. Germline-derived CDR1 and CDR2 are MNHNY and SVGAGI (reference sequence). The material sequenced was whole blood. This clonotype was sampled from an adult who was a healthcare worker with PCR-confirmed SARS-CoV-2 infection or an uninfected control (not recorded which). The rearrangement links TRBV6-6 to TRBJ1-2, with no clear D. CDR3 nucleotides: TGTGCCAGCAGCCAGAGTTCTAACTATGGCTACACCTTC. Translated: CASSQSSNYGYTF.